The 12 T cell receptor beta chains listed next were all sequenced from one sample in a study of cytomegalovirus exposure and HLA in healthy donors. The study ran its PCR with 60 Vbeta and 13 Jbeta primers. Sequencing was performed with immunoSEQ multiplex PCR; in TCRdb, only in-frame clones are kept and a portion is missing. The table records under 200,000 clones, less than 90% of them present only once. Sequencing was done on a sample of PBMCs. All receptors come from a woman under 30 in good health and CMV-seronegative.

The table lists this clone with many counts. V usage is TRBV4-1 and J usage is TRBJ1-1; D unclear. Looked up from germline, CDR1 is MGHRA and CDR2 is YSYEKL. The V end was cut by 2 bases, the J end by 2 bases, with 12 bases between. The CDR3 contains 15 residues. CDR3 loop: CASSQLERGNTEAFF. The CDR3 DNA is TGCGCCAGCAGCCAACTAGAGAGAGGAAACACTGAAGCTTTCTTT.

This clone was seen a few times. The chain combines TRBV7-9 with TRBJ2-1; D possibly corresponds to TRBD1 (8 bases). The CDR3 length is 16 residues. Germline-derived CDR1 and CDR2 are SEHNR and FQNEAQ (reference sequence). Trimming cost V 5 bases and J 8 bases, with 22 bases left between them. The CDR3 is CASSTYRGGRVHEQFF. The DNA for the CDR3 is TGTGCCAGCAGCACCTACAGGGGGGGGAGGGTGCATGAGCAGTTCTTC.

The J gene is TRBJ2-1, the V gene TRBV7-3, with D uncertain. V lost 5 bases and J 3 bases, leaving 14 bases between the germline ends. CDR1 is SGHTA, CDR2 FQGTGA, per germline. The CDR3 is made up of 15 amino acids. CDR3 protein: CASSPQVTRYNEQFF. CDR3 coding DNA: TGTGCCAGCAGCCCCCAGGTAACGCGCTACAATGAGCAGTTCTTC.

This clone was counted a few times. CDR3 bases: TGCGCCAGCAGCCCTAGCGGGGGTAGCACAGATACGCAGTATTTT. Protein sequence: CASSPSGGSTDTQYF. V gene TRBV4-1 combines with J gene TRBJ2-3; TRBD2 aligns across 10 bases. The CDR3 covers 15 residues. The ends lost 4 bases at V and 0 bases at J; junction bases unmatched: 1. Germline values: CDR1 MGHRA, CDR2 YSYEKL.

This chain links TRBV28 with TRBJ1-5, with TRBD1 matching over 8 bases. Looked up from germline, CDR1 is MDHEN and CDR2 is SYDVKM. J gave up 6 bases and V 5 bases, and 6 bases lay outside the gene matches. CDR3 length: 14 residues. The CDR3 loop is CASSPDRGSQPQHF. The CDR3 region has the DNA TGTGCCAGCAGTCCTGACAGGGGAAGTCAGCCCCAGCATTTT.

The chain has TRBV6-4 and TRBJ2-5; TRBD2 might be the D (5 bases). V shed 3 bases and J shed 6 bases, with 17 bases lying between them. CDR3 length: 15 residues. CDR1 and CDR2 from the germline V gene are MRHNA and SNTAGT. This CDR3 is CASSESETPGKTQYF. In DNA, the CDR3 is TGTGCCAGCAGTGAGAGCGAGACCCCCGGGAAGACCCAGTACTTC.

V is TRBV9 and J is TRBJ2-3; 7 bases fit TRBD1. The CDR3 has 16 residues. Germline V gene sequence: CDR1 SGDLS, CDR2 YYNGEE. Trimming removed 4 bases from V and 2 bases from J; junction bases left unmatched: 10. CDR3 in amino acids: CASSPRGQLTTDTQYF. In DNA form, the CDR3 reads TGTGCCAGCAGCCCCCGGGGACAGTTGACCACAGATACGCAGTATTTT.

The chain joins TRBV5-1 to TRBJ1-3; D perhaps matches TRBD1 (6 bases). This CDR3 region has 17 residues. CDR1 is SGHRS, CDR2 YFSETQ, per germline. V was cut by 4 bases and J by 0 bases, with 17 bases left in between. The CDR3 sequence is CASSRDSPGASGNTIYF. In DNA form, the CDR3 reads TGCGCCAGCAGCCGAGACTCTCCAGGGGCCTCTGGAAACACCATATATTTT.

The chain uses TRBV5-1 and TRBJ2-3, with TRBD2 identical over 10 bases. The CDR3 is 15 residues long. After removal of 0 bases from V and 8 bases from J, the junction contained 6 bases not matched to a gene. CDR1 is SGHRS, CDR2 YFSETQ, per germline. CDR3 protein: CASSLAIAGGATQYF. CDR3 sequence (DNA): TGCGCCAGCAGCTTGGCGATAGCGGGGGGTGCTACGCAGTATTTT.

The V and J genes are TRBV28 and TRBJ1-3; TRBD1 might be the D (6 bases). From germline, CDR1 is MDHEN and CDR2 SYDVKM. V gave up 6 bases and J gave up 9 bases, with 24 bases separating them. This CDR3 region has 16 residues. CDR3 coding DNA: TGTGCCAGCAGCACCCCCGACAGGACGTTTTTAGCCACCATATATTTT. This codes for CASSTPDRTFLATIYF.

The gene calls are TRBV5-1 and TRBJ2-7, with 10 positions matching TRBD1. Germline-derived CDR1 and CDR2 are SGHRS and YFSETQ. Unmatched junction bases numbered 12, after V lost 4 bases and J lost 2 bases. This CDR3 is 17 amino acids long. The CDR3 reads CASSHLYRDRGTYEQYF. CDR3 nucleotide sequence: TGCGCCAGCAGCCATCTTTACCGGGACAGGGGAACCTACGAGCAGTACTTC.

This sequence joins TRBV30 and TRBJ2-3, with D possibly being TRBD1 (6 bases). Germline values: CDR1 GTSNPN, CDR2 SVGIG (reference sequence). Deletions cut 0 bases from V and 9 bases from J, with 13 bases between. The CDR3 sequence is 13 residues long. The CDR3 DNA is TGTGCCTGGAGTGTACTTACAGGGCAAACGCAGTATTTT. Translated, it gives CAWSVLTGQTQYF.